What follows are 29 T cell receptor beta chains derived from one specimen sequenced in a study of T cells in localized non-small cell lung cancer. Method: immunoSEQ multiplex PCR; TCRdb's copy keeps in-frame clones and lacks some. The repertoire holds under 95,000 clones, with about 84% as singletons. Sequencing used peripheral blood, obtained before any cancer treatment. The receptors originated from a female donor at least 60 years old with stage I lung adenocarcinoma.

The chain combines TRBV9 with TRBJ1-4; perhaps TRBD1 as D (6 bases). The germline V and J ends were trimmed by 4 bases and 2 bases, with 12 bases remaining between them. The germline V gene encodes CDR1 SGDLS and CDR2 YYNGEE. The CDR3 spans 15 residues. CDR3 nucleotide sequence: TGTGCCAGCAGCAACCGACAGGACACTAATGAAAAACTGTTTTTT. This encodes CASSNRQDTNEKLFF.

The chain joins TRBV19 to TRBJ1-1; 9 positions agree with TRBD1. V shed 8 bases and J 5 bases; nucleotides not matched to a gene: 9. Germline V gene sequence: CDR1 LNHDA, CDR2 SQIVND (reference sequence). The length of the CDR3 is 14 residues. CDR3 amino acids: CASFNRGRGTEAFF. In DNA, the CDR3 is TGTGCCAGTTTCAACAGGGGGCGCGGAACTGAAGCTTTCTTT. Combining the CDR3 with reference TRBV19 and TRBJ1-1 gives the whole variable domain DGGITQSPKYLFRKEGQNVTLSCEQNLNHDAMYWYRQDPGQGLRLIYYSQIVNDFQKGDIAEGYSVSREKKESFPLTVTSAQKNPTAFYLCASFNRGRGTEAFFGQGTRLTVV.

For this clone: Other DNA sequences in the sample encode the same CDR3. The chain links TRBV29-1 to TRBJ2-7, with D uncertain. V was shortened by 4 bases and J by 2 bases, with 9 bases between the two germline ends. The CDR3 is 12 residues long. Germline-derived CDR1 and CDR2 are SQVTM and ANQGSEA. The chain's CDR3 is CSVASGAYEQYF. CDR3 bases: TGCAGCGTTGCTTCAGGCGCCTACGAGCAGTACTTC.

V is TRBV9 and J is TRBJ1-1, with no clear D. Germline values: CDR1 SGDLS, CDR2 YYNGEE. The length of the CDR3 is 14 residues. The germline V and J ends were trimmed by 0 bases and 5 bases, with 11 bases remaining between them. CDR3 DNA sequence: TGTGCCAGCAGCGTAGACCTTATAGGGACTGAAGCTTTCTTT. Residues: CASSVDLIGTEAFF.

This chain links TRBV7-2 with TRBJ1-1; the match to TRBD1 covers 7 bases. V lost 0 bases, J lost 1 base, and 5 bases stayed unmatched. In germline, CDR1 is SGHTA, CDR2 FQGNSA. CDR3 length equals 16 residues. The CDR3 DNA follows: TGTGCCAGCAGCTTAGCCAGGGGGAGGACGAACACTGAAGCTTTCTTT. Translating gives CASSLARGRTNTEAFF.

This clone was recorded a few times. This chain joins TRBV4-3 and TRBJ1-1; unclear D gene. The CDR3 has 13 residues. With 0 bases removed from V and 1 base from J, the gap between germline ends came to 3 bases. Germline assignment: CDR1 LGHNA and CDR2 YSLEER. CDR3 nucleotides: TGCGCCAGCAGCCAAGAAACGAACACTGAAGCTTTCTTT. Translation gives CASSQETNTEAFF.

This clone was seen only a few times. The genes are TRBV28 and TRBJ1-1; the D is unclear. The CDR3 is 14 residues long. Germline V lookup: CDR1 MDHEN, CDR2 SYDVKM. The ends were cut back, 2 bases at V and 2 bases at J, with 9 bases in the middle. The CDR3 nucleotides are TGTGCCAGCAGTTTAGGGCGGACCAACACTGAAGCTTTCTTT. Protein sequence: CASSLGRTNTEAFF.

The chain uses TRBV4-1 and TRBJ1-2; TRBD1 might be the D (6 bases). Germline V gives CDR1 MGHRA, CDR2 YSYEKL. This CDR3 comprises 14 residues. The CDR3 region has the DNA TGCGCTTCCTCGGGGGGGGCCCAGGACTATGGCTACACCTTC. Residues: CASSGGAQDYGYTF.

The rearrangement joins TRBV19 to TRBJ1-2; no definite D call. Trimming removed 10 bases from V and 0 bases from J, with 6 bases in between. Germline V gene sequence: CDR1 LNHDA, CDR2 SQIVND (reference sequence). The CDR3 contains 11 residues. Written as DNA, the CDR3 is TGTGCCACCAAGACTAACTATGGCTACACCTTC. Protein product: CATKTNYGYTF.

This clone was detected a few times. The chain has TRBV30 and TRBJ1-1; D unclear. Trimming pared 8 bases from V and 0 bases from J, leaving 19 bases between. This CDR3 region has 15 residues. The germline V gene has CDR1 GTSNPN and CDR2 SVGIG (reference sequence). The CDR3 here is CAGSPAGIMNTEAFF. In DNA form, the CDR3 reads TGTGCCGGGTCCCCCGCAGGAATCATGAACACTGAAGCTTTCTTT.

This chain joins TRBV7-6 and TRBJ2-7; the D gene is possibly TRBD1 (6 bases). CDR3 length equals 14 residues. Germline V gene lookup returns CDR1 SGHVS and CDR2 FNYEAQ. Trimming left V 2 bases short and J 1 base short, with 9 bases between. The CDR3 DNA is TGTGCCAGCAGCTTACGGGACATGTCCTACGAGCAGTACTTC. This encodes CASSLRDMSYEQYF.

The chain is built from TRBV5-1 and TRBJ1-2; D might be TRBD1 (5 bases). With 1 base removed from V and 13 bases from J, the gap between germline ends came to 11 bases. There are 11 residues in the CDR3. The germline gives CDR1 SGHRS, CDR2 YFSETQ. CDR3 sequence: CASSLQGSTTF. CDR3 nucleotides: TGCGCCAGCAGCTTGCAGGGTTCGACCACCTTC.

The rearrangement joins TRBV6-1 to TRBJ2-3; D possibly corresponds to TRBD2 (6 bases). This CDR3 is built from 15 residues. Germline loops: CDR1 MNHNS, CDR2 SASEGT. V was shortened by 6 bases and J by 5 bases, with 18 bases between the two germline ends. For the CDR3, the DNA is TGTGCCAGCAGAGGCAGCGTTACCGGGGGAGATACGCAGTATTTT. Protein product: CASRGSVTGGDTQYF.

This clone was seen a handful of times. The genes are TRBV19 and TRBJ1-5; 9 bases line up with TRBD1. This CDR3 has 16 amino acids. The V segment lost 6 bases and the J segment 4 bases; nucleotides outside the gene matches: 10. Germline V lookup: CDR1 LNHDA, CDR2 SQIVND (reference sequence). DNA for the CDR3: TGTGCCAGTAGCCCACAGGGACAGGGTGCAAATCAGCCCCAGCATTTT. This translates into CASSPQGQGANQPQHF.

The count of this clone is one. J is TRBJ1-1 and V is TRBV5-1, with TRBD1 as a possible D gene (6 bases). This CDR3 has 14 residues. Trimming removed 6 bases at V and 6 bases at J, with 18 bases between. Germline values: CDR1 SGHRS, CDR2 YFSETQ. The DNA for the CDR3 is TGCGCCAGCACCCTAGACAGGCCCGAGGCTGAAGCTTTCTTT. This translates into CASTLDRPEAEAFF.

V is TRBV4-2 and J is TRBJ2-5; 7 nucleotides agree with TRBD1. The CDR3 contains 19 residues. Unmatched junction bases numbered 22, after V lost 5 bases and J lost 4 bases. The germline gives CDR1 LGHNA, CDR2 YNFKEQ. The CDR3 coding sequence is TGTGCCAGCAGCTTGACGATACCGGGACAGTACGATTTCGGAGAGACCCAGTACTTC. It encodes CASSLTIPGQYDFGETQYF.

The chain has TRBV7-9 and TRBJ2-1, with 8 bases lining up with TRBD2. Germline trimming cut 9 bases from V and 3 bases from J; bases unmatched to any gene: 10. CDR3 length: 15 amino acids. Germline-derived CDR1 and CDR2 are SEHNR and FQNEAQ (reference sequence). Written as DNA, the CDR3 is TGTGCCAGTGGGCTGGAGGGACTAGGCTACAATGAGCAGTTCTTC. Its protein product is CASGLEGLGYNEQFF.

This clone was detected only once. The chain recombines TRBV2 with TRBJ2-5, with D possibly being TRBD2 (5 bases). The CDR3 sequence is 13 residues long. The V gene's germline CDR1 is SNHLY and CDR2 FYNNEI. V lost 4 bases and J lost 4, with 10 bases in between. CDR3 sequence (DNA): TGTGCCAGCAGTGGAGACCTAGCAGAGACCCAGTACTTC. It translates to CASSGDLAETQYF. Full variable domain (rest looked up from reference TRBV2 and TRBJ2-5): EPEVTQTPSHQVTQMGQEVILRCVPISNHLYFYWYRQILGQKVEFLVSFYNNEISEKSEIFDDQFSVERPDGSNFTLKIRSTKLEDSAMYFCASSGDLAETQYFGPGTRLLVL.

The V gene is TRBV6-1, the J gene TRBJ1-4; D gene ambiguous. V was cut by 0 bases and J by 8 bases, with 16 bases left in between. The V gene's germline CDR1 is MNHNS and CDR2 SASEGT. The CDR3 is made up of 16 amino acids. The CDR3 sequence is CASSEALQKAREKLFF. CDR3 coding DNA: TGTGCCAGCAGTGAAGCGCTTCAGAAGGCTCGAGAAAAACTGTTTTTT.

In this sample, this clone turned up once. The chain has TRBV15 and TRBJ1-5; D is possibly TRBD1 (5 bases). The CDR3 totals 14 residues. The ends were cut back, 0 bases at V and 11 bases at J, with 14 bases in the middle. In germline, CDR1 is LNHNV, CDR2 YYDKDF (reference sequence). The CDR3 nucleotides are TGTGCCACCAGCAGAGATGGGGTAATCAGGGCCCAGCATTTT. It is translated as CATSRDGVIRAQHF. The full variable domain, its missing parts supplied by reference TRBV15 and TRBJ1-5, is DAMVIQNPRYQVTQFGKPVTLSCSQTLNHNVMYWYQQKSSQAPKLLFHYYDKDFNNEADTPDNFQSRRPNTSFCFLDIRSPGLGDTAMYLCATSRDGVIRAQHFGDGTRLSIL.

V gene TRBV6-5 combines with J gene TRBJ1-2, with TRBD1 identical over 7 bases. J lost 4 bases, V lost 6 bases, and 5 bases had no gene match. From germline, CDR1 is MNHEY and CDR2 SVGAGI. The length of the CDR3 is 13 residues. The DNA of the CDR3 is TGTGCCAGCAGACCGGGACAGCTCTATGGCTACACCTTC. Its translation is CASRPGQLYGYTF.

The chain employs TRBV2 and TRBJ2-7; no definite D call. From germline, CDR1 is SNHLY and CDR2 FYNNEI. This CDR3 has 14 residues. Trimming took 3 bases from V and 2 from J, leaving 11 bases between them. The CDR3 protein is CASSDRDGAYEQYF. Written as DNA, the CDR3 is TGTGCCAGCAGTGACAGAGACGGCGCCTACGAGCAGTACTTC.

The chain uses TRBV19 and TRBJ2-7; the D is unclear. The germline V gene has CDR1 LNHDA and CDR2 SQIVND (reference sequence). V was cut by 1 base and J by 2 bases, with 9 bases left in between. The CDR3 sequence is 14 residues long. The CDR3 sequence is CASSIAGTAYEQYF. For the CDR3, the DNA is TGTGCCAGTAGTATAGCCGGTACAGCCTACGAGCAGTACTTC.

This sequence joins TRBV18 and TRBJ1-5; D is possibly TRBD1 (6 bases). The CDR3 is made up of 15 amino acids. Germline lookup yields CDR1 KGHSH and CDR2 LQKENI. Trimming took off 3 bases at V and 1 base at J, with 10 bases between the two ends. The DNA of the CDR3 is TGTGCCAGCTCACCGGACAGATTGAGCAATCAGCCCCAGCATTTT. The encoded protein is CASSPDRLSNQPQHF.

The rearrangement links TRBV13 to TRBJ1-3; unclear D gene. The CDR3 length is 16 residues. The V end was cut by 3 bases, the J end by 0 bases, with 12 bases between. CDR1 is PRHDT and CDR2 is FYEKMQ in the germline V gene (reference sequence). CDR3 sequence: CASSFTPPSSGNTIYF. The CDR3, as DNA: TGTGCCAGCAGCTTTACCCCACCTAGCTCTGGAAACACCATATATTTT.

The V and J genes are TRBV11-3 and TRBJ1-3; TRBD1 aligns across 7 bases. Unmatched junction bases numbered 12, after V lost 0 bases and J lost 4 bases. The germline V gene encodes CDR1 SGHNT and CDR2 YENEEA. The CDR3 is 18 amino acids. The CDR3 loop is CASSLDRADRENGNTIYF. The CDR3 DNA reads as TGTGCCAGCAGCTTAGATCGAGCCGACAGGGAAAACGGAAACACCATATATTTT.

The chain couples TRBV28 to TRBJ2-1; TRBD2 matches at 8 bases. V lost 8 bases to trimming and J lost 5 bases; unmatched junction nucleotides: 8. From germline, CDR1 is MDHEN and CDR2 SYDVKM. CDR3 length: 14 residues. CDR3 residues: CASGIAGRDNEQFF. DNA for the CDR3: TGTGCCAGCGGCATAGCGGGAAGAGACAATGAGCAGTTCTTC.

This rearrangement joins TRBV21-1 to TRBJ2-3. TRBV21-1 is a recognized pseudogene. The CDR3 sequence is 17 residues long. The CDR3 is CASSKAHRSYTADTQYF. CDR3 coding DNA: TGTGCCAGCAGCAAAGCCCACCGGTCCTACACGGCAGATACGCAGTATTTT.

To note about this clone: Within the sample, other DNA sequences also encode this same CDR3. The CDR3 sequence: CASSPSNTGELFF. Written as DNA, the CDR3 is TGTGCCAGCAGCCCATCGAACACCGGGGAGCTGTTTTTT. The chain has TRBV7-3 and TRBJ2-2, with D unclear. The germline V gene encodes CDR1 SGHTA and CDR2 FQGTGA. The CDR3 covers 13 residues. Trimming pared 5 bases from V and 0 bases from J, leaving 4 bases between.